The 30 T cell receptor beta chains presented below share a single source sample, sequenced in a study of T-cell memory formation after mild COVID-19. TCRdb independently ran MiXCR on the 5' RACE reads; one entry per CDR3 protein. Of about 440,000 distinct CDR3 sequences listed, 20% are singletons. The sample was PBMCs or a T cell subset sorted from them (not recorded which). The receptors come from an adult woman who had mild COVID-19 (a few samples of this study predate the infection). Cell type and time point are not known.

The rearrangement uses TRBV7-9 and TRBJ1-1; D gene uncertain. The germline V gene has CDR1 SEHNR and CDR2 FQNEAQ (reference sequence). This CDR3 region has 13 residues. V was shortened by 4 bases and J by 2 bases, with 8 bases between the two germline ends. The CDR3, as DNA: TGTGCCAGCAGCTCCAGGTTAAACACTGAAGCTTTCTTT. This sequence encodes CASSSRLNTEAFF.

The chain has TRBV10-3 and TRBJ2-7, with 9 bases fitting TRBD1. CDR3 length equals 16 residues. Germline trimming cut 2 bases from V and 3 bases from J; bases unmatched to any gene: 8. Germline V gene sequence: CDR1 ENHRY, CDR2 SYGVKD. CDR3 residues: CAISEPHGQGYYEQYF. DNA of the CDR3: TGTGCCATCAGTGAGCCCCATGGACAGGGGTACTACGAGCAGTACTTC.

V is TRBV4-2 and J is TRBJ2-2, with a possible D match to TRBD2 (6 bases). The CDR3 extends over 16 amino acids. V gave up 0 bases and J gave up 7 bases, with 15 bases separating them. CDR1 and CDR2 (germline): LGHNA, YNFKEQ. The DNA of the CDR3 is TGTGCCAGCAGCCAAGAGTATACTAGCAGCTTCGGGGAGCTGTTTTTT. This gives the protein CASSQEYTSSFGELFF.

This clonotype showed up many times. V usage is TRBV7-8 and J usage is TRBJ2-6, with a possible D match to TRBD1 (5 bases). Germline V gene lookup returns CDR1 SGHVS and CDR2 FQNEAQ. V gave up 5 bases and J gave up 0 bases, with 8 bases separating them. The CDR3 consists of 15 residues. The CDR3 spells CASSQQVSGANVLTF. In DNA form, the CDR3 reads TGTGCCAGCAGCCAACAGGTCTCTGGGGCCAACGTCCTGACTTTC.

This clonotype was observed a handful of times. This chain joins TRBV27 and TRBJ1-2; 10 bases fit TRBD1. This CDR3 is built from 14 residues. CDR1 MNHEY and CDR2 SMNVEV come from the germline V gene (reference sequence). V lost 5 bases to trimming and J lost 4 bases; unmatched junction nucleotides: 4. CDR3 bases: TGTGCCAGCAGTCAGGGGACAGGGGCCTATGGCTACACCTTC. The encoded protein is CASSQGTGAYGYTF.

This clonotype occurred a few times. The chain joins TRBV9 to TRBJ2-2, with D possibly being TRBD2 (6 bases). The CDR3 is 16 amino acids. Germline V gene data show CDR1 as SGDLS and CDR2 as YYNGEE. Trimming left V 4 bases short and J 0 bases short, with 13 bases between. In nucleotides, the CDR3 is TGTGCCAGCAGCCCGCGGACTACCCCGAACACCGGGGAGCTGTTTTTT. Translation: CASSPRTTPNTGELFF.

This sequence joins TRBV21-1 and TRBJ2-5; TRBD1 is the table's D call, not checked against the DNA. TRBV21-1 is a pseudogene. This CDR3 has 16 amino acids. The CDR3 region is CASSKVVAGQRETQYF. The CDR3 DNA follows: TGTGCCAGCAGCAAAGTTGTCGCGGGACAGAGGGAGACCCAGTACTTC.

This clonotype was seen ten or more times. This chain connects TRBV5-1 to TRBJ2-1, with TRBD1 as a possible D gene (6 bases). The CDR3 covers 14 residues. Germline lookup yields CDR1 SGHRS and CDR2 YFSETQ. Trimming pared 0 bases from V and 3 bases from J, leaving 7 bases between. The CDR3 DNA follows: TGCGCCAGCAGCTTGGTACAGGGCTACAATGAGCAGTTCTTC. The encoded protein is CASSLVQGYNEQFF.

This clonotype was counted a few times. The rearrangement uses TRBV6-5 and TRBJ1-1; D unresolved. Germline V gene data show CDR1 as MNHEY and CDR2 as SVGAGI. Trimming took 7 bases from V and 7 from J, leaving 19 bases between them. This CDR3 is built from 14 residues. CDR3 sequence: CASINLGKSGEAFF. The DNA for the CDR3 is TGTGCCAGCATTAATCTGGGAAAGAGTGGTGAAGCTTTCTTT.

The V call is TRBV28, the J call TRBJ2-7, with 10 bases fitting TRBD1. Germline CDR1 is MDHEN and CDR2 is SYDVKM. The V and J ends lost 6 bases and 6 bases, in that order; junction bases with no gene match: 11. The CDR3 spans 15 residues. The CDR3 DNA follows: TGTGCCAGCAGATCCGCCGGGACAGGGGACCTCGAGCAGTACTTC. As protein: CASRSAGTGDLEQYF.

The chain uses TRBV29-1 and TRBJ2-2; D gene uncertain. The CDR3 loop spans 14 amino acids. V was clipped by 4 bases and J by 3 bases, with 12 bases between them. Per germline, CDR1 SQVTM and CDR2 ANQGSEA. The CDR3 DNA reads as TGCAGCGTTGTTTTCCTGGTGGACACCGGGGAGCTGTTTTTT. It yields the protein CSVVFLVDTGELFF.

CDR3 in amino acids: CASSPGRAGGYTF. For the CDR3, the DNA is TGTGCCAGCAGCCCAGGGAGGGCTGGTGGCTACACCTTC. The chain has TRBV12-3 or TRBV12-4 and TRBJ1-2; TRBD1 is a possible D gene (5 bases). The V end was cut by 6 bases, the J end by 7 bases, with 15 bases between. CDR3 size: 13 residues.

This clonotype was observed a handful of times. The V and J genes are TRBV27 and TRBJ1-1; D is uncertain. Germline V CDR1 and CDR2: MNHEY, SMNVEV (reference sequence). This CDR3 is built from 14 residues. V was clipped by 6 bases and J by 4 bases, with 15 bases between them. DNA of the CDR3: TGTGCCAGCAGCAAGGAAGGAAGAGGCACTGAAGCTTTCTTT. Its protein product is CASSKEGRGTEAFF.

Only a few counts were recorded for this clonotype. The genes are TRBV12-3 or TRBV12-4 and TRBJ1-1; tentative D call: TRBD1 (5 bases). The V end lost 1 base, the J end lost 4 bases, and 13 bases lay between the germline ends. This CDR3 comprises 15 residues. The CDR3 DNA is TGTGCCAGCAGTTTAGTGGAGCCCAGGGTCACTGAAGCTTTCTTT. Translation gives CASSLVEPRVTEAFF.

This sequence joins TRBV4-3 and TRBJ2-7; TRBD1 or TRBD2 may be the D gene (5 bases each). Germline lookup yields CDR1 LGHNA and CDR2 YSLEER. The CDR3 covers 15 residues. Trimming removed 4 bases from V and 2 bases from J, with 15 bases in between. CDR3 protein: CASSPEQGRAYEQYF. The CDR3 DNA reads TGCGCCAGCAGCCCCGAGCAGGGACGGGCCTACGAGCAGTACTTC.

V and J are TRBV15 and TRBJ1-1; D gene uncertain. Germline values: CDR1 LNHNV, CDR2 YYDKDF (reference sequence). CDR3 length: 13 residues. Trimming took off 3 bases at V and 1 base at J, with 6 bases between the two ends. The CDR3 region is CATSSRGNTEAFF. The CDR3, as DNA: TGTGCCACCAGCAGTCGTGGGAACACTGAAGCTTTCTTT.

This clonotype came up many times. This chain joins TRBV12-3 or TRBV12-4 and TRBJ2-5; D possibly corresponds to TRBD1 (5 bases). The CDR3 extends over 14 amino acids. Trimming shortened V by 8 bases and J by 5 bases, and 18 bases separated the two germline ends. The CDR3 DNA sequence: TGTGCCAGCGGGTCCCTCCCAGCAGGGGAGACCCAGTACTTC. This sequence encodes CASGSLPAGETQYF.

This clonotype was found a few times. This chain connects TRBV6-1 to TRBJ2-7; tentatively, D is TRBD1 (5 bases). The ends were cut back, 5 bases at V and 4 bases at J, with 18 bases in the middle. Germline CDR1 MNHNS, CDR2 SASEGT. The CDR3 is 15 amino acids. Here the CDR3 reads CASSPLQDTSYEQYF. The DNA of the CDR3 is TGTGCCAGCAGTCCCCTACAGGATACTTCATACGAGCAGTACTTC.

This chain uses TRBV30 with TRBJ1-5, with TRBD1 matching over 7 bases. The CDR3 runs to 16 residues. Germline V gene data show CDR1 as GTSNPN and CDR2 as SVGIG (reference sequence). The J segment lost 0 bases and the V segment lost 7 bases, leaving 12 bases of the junction unmatched. The CDR3 region is CAFSGDSNYSNQPQHF. The CDR3 region has the DNA TGTGCCTTTAGTGGGGACAGCAATTATAGCAATCAGCCCCAGCATTTT.

The chain carries TRBV24-1 and TRBJ1-2; the D gene is possibly TRBD1 (6 bases). This CDR3 contains 14 residues. V lost 0 bases, J lost 8 bases, and 12 bases lay in between. The V gene's germline CDR1 is KGHDR and CDR2 SFDVKD. CDR3 sequence reads: CATSDLDTGYGYTF. DNA for the CDR3: TGTGCCACCAGTGATTTGGATACAGGGTACGGCTACACCTTC.

This clonotype was seen a handful of times. J is TRBJ1-2 and V is TRBV7-9; TRBD1 aligns across 12 bases. V trimming: 6 bases; J trimming: 8 bases; junction bases outside the gene matches: 10. This CDR3 spans 15 amino acids. CDR1 SEHNR and CDR2 FQNEAQ come from the germline V gene (reference sequence). In DNA form, the CDR3 reads TGTGCCAGCAGGGATCCGGGACAGGGGGCGCACGGCTACACCTTC. Translating it yields CASRDPGQGAHGYTF.

The J gene is TRBJ2-1, the V gene TRBV12-3 or TRBV12-4; 13 bases are shared with TRBD2. The CDR3 sequence is 18 residues long. Trimming removed 3 bases from V and 3 bases from J; junction bases left unmatched: 8. The CDR3 DNA reads as TGTGCCAGCAGTTTTCTCAAGGGACTAGCGGGAAACTACAATGAGCAGTTCTTC. Translated: CASSFLKGLAGNYNEQFF.

CDR3 sequence: CASSYLGQGEAFF. The CDR3 nucleotides are TGTGCCAGCAGTTACCTGGGACAGGGGGAAGCTTTCTTT. The J gene is TRBJ1-1, the V gene TRBV6-2 or TRBV6-3, with 10 bases that match TRBD1. CDR3 length: 13 amino acids. In germline, CDR1 is MNHEY, CDR2 SVGEGT. After removal of 2 bases from V and 8 bases from J, the junction contained 2 bases not matched to a gene.

This clonotype was observed a few times. This chain connects TRBV20-1 to TRBJ1-4; D is possibly TRBD1 (5 bases). The CDR3 loop spans 12 amino acids. The V end lost 8 bases, the J end lost 3 bases, and 10 bases lay between the germline ends. Germline V CDR1 and CDR2: DFQATT, SNEGSKA (reference sequence). The CDR3: CSCTGPNEKLFF. As DNA, the CDR3 is TGCAGTTGTACGGGGCCTAATGAAAAACTGTTTTTT.

This clonotype was found a few times. This rearrangement joins TRBV9 to TRBJ2-2; D not certain. The CDR3 totals 12 residues. Germline values: CDR1 SGDLS, CDR2 YYNGEE. V was pared by 3 bases and J by 4 bases, with 4 bases between. The CDR3 sequence: CASSASTGELFF. DNA of the CDR3: TGTGCCAGCAGCGCAAGCACCGGGGAGCTGTTTTTT.

The chain recombines TRBV7-9 with TRBJ2-7; TRBD1 aligns across 7 bases. Trimming at V came to 5 bases and at J to 6 bases, leaving 10 bases not matched to a gene. CDR3 size: 14 residues. Germline CDR1 SEHNR, CDR2 FQNEAQ (reference sequence). The CDR3 region is CASSTVRTGGEQYF. For the CDR3, the DNA is TGTGCCAGCAGCACCGTCCGGACAGGAGGCGAGCAGTACTTC.

CDR3 loop: CSASEGLAGGPNTGELFF. The CDR3 DNA is TGCAGTGCTTCCGAGGGCCTAGCGGGGGGTCCCAACACCGGGGAGCTGTTTTTT. The rearrangement links TRBV20-1 to TRBJ2-2, with TRBD2 matching over 11 bases. Germline CDR1 and CDR2: DFQATT and SNEGSKA (reference sequence). The V gene end was trimmed by 5 bases and the J gene end by 2 bases; junction bases not matched to a gene: 13. The CDR3 totals 18 residues.

This clonotype was observed a few times. This chain joins TRBV12-3 or TRBV12-4 and TRBJ2-1, with 12 bases identical to TRBD2. This CDR3 contains 15 residues. The junction had 1 base not matched to a gene; V was cut back by 6 bases and J by 1 base. CDR3 bases: TGTGCCAGCAGGACTAGCGGGGGATCCTACAATGAGCAGTTCTTC. Encoded protein: CASRTSGGSYNEQFF.

The DNA of the CDR3 is TGTGCCTGGGGAAGAGCGACTACGCAGTATTTT. Its translation: CAWGRATTQYF. The chain joins TRBV30 to TRBJ2-3; no reliable D call. Trimming shortened V by 5 bases and J by 8 bases, and 11 bases separated the two germline ends. This CDR3 spans 11 amino acids. Germline V gene lookup returns CDR1 GTSNPN and CDR2 SVGIG (reference sequence).

This clonotype was found a few times. The chain joins TRBV5-1 to TRBJ2-3, with a tentative D call TRBD2 (5 bases). Deletions cut 5 bases from V and 0 bases from J, with 10 bases between. The germline CDR1 and CDR2 sequences are SGHRS and YFSETQ. The CDR3 is 14 amino acids. The CDR3 region has the DNA TGCGCCAGCAGGGTGCGGACTAGCACAGATACGCAGTATTTT. Its protein product is CASRVRTSTDTQYF.